The clone carrying this T cell receptor (beta chain) was detected only a few times. Its antigen is as yet unknown. The sample originates from a study of beta chain features in type 1 diabetes. Blood was drawn once from each donor into heparinised tubes. The draws averaged roughly 120 mL. A CD45RO/CCR7/CD25/CD127/CD95/CD27 panel sorted naive, central memory, regulatory and stem cell-like memory CD4+ cells. Each population that was sorted was more than 98% pure. The CDR3 is 11 amino acids. In germline, CDR1 is DFQATT, CDR2 SNEGSKA (reference sequence). Trimming left V 5 bases short and J 9 bases short, with 13 bases between. Study-wide results and caveats: In comparison with healthy donors, patients had naive, central memory and Treg TCRB repertoires that appeared more similar. In every one of the four CD4+ subsets, TCRB CDR3s were moderately but significantly shorter in Type 1 diabetes patients.

Sequenced material consisted of expressed TCRB transcripts (all of the isolated RNA was reverse transcribed). Clones were read by immunoSEQ multiplex PCR, and TCRdb kept only the in-frame ones, dropping some. The sample consists of under 200,000 clones, 10% to 13% of them appearing once. The TCR sequence derives from a man in his thirties or forties with type 1 diabetes. The chain carries TRBV20-1 and TRBJ1-1; possibly TRBD1 for D (6 bases). The sequencing sample was made of central memory CD4+ T cells from blood. The DNA for the CDR3 is TGCAGTGCTGTTGGACAGCAAAAAGCTTTCTTT. Its translation is CSAVGQQKAFF.